This note documents a single T cell receptor (beta chain) sequence. What it recognizes is unknown. Profiled with immunoSEQ multiplex PCR; TCRdb holds only in-frame clones, not every one. Here the sample spans about 120,000 clones, about nine tenths being singletons. While the first cohort had 500 to 700 subjects, the donors belonged to the separate validation cohort of 100 to 150 subjects. The data stem from a study of cytomegalovirus exposure and HLA in healthy donors. Whole-study findings and limits: Cytomegalovirus status, reportedly, was diagnosed with high specificity and sensitivity by the classifier. Under in vitro conditions, three CMV-associated chains were confirmed as specific for CMV antigens. Some TCR beta chains (around 180 of them) were listed as cytomegalovirus-associated.

The source is a woman younger than 30 in good health and CMV-seronegative. The sample consisted of PBMCs.

The chain's CDR3 is CASSQPGQGNYEQYF. The CDR3, as DNA: TGCGCCAGCAGCCAGCCGGGACAGGGGAACTACGAGCAGTACTTC. This sequence joins TRBV4-1 and TRBJ2-7; 10 bases agree with TRBD1. Germline V lookup: CDR1 MGHRA, CDR2 YSYEKL. V was clipped by 3 bases and J by 3 bases; unmatched bases: 5. The CDR3 extends over 15 amino acids.